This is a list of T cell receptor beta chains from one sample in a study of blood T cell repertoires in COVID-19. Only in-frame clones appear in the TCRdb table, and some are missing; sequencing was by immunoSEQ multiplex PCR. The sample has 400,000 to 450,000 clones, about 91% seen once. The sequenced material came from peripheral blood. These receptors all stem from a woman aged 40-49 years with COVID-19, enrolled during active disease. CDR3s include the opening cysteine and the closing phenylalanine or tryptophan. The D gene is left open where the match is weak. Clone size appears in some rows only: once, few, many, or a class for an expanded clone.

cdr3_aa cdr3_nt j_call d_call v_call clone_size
CASSYSARGTEAFF TGTGCCAGCAGTTACTCGGCCAGGGGGACTGAAGCTTTCTTT TRBJ1-1 TRBD1 TRBV6-5 once
CASSLMGRGMNTEAFF TGTGCCAGCAGCTTAATGGGCAGGGGGATGAACACTGAAGCTTTCTTT TRBJ1-1 TRBD1 TRBV7-9 once
CASSQEPTGWNEQFF TGTGCCAGCAGCCAAGAGCCTACAGGGTGGAATGAGCAGTTCTTC TRBJ2-1 - TRBV3-1/TRBV3-2 -
CASSWDRGSYQETQYF TGTGCCAGCAGTTGGGACAGGGGATCGTACCAAGAGACCCAGTACTTC TRBJ2-5 TRBD1 TRBV25-1 -
CASSSGAYGYTF TGTGCCAGCAGTTCAGGGGCGTATGGCTACACCTTC TRBJ1-2 - TRBV28 -
CASRLPGLVSGNSPLHF TGTGCCAGCAGACTACCGGGACTCGTATCGGGTAATTCACCCCTCCACTTT TRBJ1-6 - TRBV28 -
CAISESYGSGGYTF TGTGCCATCAGTGAGTCGTACGGGTCTGGTGGCTACACCTTC TRBJ1-2 - TRBV10-3 -
CASSKSKGGGDREGAYEQYF TGTGCCAGCAGCAAATCGAAGGGTGGGGGAGACAGGGAAGGGGCCTACGAGCAGTACTTC TRBJ2-7 - TRBV21-1 -
CASTLIAGGKNNEQFF TGTGCCAGCACTCTAATAGCGGGGGGGAAAAACAATGAGCAGTTCTTC TRBJ2-1 TRBD2 TRBV27 -
CASSYRGEADTQYF TGTGCCAGCAGCTACAGGGGGGAAGCAGATACGCAGTATTTT TRBJ2-3 TRBD1 TRBV28 -
CASRILAGGPGDTQYF TGTGCCAGTAGAATCTTAGCGGGGGGCCCTGGAGATACGCAGTATTTT TRBJ2-3 TRBD2 TRBV19 -
CATSAGTFNEKLFF TGTGCCACCAGTGCAGGGACATTTAATGAAAAACTGTTTTTT TRBJ1-4 - TRBV24-1 -
CASQTGELYEQYF TGTGCCAGCCAGACAGGGGAACTATACGAGCAGTACTTC TRBJ2-7 TRBD1 TRBV28 -
CASSLLLAGESYNEQFF TGTGCCAGCAGTTTGCTACTAGCGGGGGAATCCTACAATGAGCAGTTCTTC TRBJ2-1 TRBD2 TRBV28 -
CASGLAYDNEQFF TGTGCCAGCGGACTAGCGTACGACAATGAGCAGTTCTTC TRBJ2-1 TRBD2 TRBV6-5 few
CASSVSEKLFF TGTGCCAGCAGTGTTAGTGAAAAACTGTTTTTT TRBJ1-4 - TRBV25-1 -
CASSSLGASSYNEQFF TGTGCCAGCAGCTCTCTGGGAGCGAGCTCCTACAATGAGCAGTTCTTC TRBJ2-1 - TRBV5-6 -
CASSREGMAKLFF TGCGCCAGCAGTCGTGAGGGTATGGCAAAACTGTTTTTT TRBJ1-4 - TRBV5-1 -
CASSLPRTGFIGAFF TGTGCCAGCAGCCTGCCACGGACAGGTTTTATCGGGGCTTTCTTT TRBJ1-1 TRBD1 TRBV14 -
CASSQDYTGEAGNQPQHF TGTGCCAGCAGCCAGGACTATACAGGGGAAGCAGGCAATCAGCCCCAGCATTTT TRBJ1-5 TRBD1 TRBV3-1/TRBV3-2 -
CASSQDTTGGFYGYTF TGCGCCAGCAGCCAAGATACCACAGGGGGCTTTTATGGCTACACCTTC TRBJ1-2 TRBD1 TRBV4-1 -
CAWARAGGRGYGYTF TGTGCCTGGGCCAGGGCAGGGGGCAGAGGGTATGGCTACACCTTC TRBJ1-2 TRBD1 TRBV30 -
CASTANSPGTSGRDGADTQYF TGTGCCAGCACTGCCAACAGCCCCGGGACTAGCGGGAGAGACGGGGCAGATACGCAGTATTTT TRBJ2-3 TRBD2 TRBV4-2 -
CASSTGTQGRGANVLTF TGTGCCAGCTCTACAGGCACCCAGGGGCGTGGGGCCAACGTCCTGACTTTC TRBJ2-6 - TRBV18 -
CASSYSQQGNTEAFF TGTGCCAGCAGTTACTCGCAACAGGGGAACACTGAAGCTTTCTTT TRBJ1-1 - TRBV6-2/TRBV6-3 -
CASSPSLAGGLYNEQFF TGTGCCAGCAGTCCCTCGCTAGCGGGGGGGCTCTACAATGAGCAGTTCTTC TRBJ2-1 TRBD2 TRBV6-6 -
CASSLLGGGQETQYF TGTGCCAGCAGCTTACTTGGGGGGGGGCAAGAGACCCAGTACTTC TRBJ2-5 TRBD2 TRBV7-2 -
CASSLRRTENTEAFF TGTGCCAGCAGCCTAAGACGGACAGAGAACACTGAAGCTTTCTTT TRBJ1-1 - TRBV16 -
CASSDTGFATDTQYF TGTGCCAGCAGCGACACAGGTTTTGCCACAGATACGCAGTATTTT TRBJ2-3 - TRBV14 -
CASSYPGGHNQPQHF TGTGCCAGCAGTTACCCAGGGGGTCACAATCAGCCCCAGCATTTT TRBJ1-5 TRBD1 TRBV6-6 -
CASTRRQGAQNEQFF TGTGCCAGCACCCGTAGACAGGGGGCGCAAAATGAGCAGTTCTTC TRBJ2-1 TRBD1 TRBV27 -
CASAVSELNTEAFF TGTGCCAGCGCGGTTAGCGAGTTGAACACTGAAGCTTTCTTT TRBJ1-1 - TRBV7-8 -
CATSTGMNTEAFF TGTGCCACCTCAACAGGCATGAACACTGAAGCTTTCTTT TRBJ1-1 - TRBV24-1 once
CASSLGRAEGGYTF TGTGCCAGCAGCTTAGGCCGAGCGGAGGGTGGCTACACCTTC TRBJ1-2 - TRBV13 -
CASSSRHNQPQHF TGTGCCAGCAGCTCCCGACACAATCAGCCCCAGCATTTT TRBJ1-5 - TRBV7-3 few
CASKLRGTGPYEQYF TGTGCCAGCAAGTTGCGTGGGACAGGGCCCTACGAGCAGTACTTC TRBJ2-7 TRBD1 TRBV28 -
CASSPPGQIYGYTF TGTGCCAGCAGTCCACCTGGACAGATTTATGGCTACACCTTC TRBJ1-2 - TRBV6-2/TRBV6-3 -
CASSLSRDQPQHF TGTGCCAGCAGCTTATCCAGGGATCAGCCCCAGCATTTT TRBJ1-5 - TRBV7-9 -
CASTSRGNTIYF TGTGCCAGTACGTCGAGGGGAAACACCATATATTTT TRBJ1-3 - TRBV19 -
CASVQGGTGELFF TGTGCCAGCGTACAGGGGGGCACCGGGGAGCTGTTTTTT TRBJ2-2 TRBD1 TRBV2 -
CASSSTGGNYGYTF TGTGCCAGTAGTTCGACAGGGGGCAACTATGGCTACACCTTC TRBJ1-2 TRBD1 TRBV19 -
CASSELAGDQDTQYF TGTGCCAGCAGTGAACTAGCGGGAGATCAAGATACGCAGTATTTT TRBJ2-3 TRBD2 TRBV6-4 -
CASSIGNRVDTEAFF TGTGCCAGTAGTATCGGGAACAGGGTGGACACTGAAGCTTTCTTT TRBJ1-1 - TRBV19 once
CASSSGFTTYEQYF TGTGCCAGCAGCTCGGGATTCACGACCTACGAGCAGTACTTC TRBJ2-7 - TRBV11-2 -
CASGPLRSPSAHDEQFF TGTGCTAGTGGCCCACTAAGGAGTCCTAGCGCCCACGATGAGCAGTTCTTC TRBJ2-1 - TRBV12-5 -
CASRGVAGVSPYEQYF TGTGCCAGCAGGGGGGTAGCGGGAGTATCTCCATACGAGCAGTACTTC TRBJ2-7 TRBD2 TRBV2 -
CASSADYNSPLHF TGTGCCAGCAGCGCAGACTATAATTCACCCCTCCACTTT TRBJ1-6 - TRBV7-6 -
CASCDRKNTEAFF TGTGCCAGTTGCGACAGGAAGAACACTGAAGCTTTCTTT TRBJ1-1 - TRBV19 -
CASSIGLAGFKETQYF TGTGCCAGTAGTATAGGACTAGCGGGCTTTAAAGAGACCCAGTACTTC TRBJ2-5 TRBD2 TRBV19 once
CASSMIGWTEAFF TGTGCCAGTAGTATGATCGGGTGGACTGAAGCTTTCTTT TRBJ1-1 - TRBV19 -
CASSSAGNTIYF TGTGCCAGCAGCTCGGCTGGAAACACCATATATTTT TRBJ1-3 - TRBV7-2 -
CASTLTPGGGAFF TGTGCCAGCACCCTGACCCCCGGGGGGGGAGCTTTCTTT TRBJ1-1 - TRBV6-5 -
CASSLEGGRDYEQYF TGTGCCAGCAGTTTGGAGGGGGGGCGCGACTACGAGCAGTACTTC TRBJ2-7 - TRBV28 -